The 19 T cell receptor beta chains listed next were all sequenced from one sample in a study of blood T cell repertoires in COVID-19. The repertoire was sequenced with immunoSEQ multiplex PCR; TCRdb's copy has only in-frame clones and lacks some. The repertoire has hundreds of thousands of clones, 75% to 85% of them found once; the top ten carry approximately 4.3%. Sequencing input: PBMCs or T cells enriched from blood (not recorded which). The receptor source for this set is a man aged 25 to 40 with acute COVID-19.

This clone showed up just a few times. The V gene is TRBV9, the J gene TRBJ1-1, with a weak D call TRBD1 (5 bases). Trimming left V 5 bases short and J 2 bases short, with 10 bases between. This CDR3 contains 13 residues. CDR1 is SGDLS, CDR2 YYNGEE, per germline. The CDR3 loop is CASSDSLNTEAFF. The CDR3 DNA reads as TGTGCCAGCAGTGACAGCCTAAACACTGAAGCTTTCTTT.

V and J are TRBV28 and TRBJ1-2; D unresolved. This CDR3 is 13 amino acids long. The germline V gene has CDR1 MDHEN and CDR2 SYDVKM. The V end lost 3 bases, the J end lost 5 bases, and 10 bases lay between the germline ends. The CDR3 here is CASSFPGTYGYTF. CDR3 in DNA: TGTGCCAGCAGTTTTCCAGGAACATATGGCTACACCTTC.

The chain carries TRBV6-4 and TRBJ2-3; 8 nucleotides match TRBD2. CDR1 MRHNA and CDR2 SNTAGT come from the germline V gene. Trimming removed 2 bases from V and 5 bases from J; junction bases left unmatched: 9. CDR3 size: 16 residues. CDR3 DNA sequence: TGTGCCAGCAGTGACGTGTTTGGAGCGGGGGAAGATACGCAGTATTTT. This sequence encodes CASSDVFGAGEDTQYF.

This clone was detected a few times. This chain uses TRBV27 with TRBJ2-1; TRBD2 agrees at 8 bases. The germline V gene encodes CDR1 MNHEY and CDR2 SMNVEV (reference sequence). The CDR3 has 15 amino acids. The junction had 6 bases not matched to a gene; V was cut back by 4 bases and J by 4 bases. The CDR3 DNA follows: TGTGCCAGCAGTTGGAGGACTAGCCTATACAATGAGCAGTTCTTC. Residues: CASSWRTSLYNEQFF.

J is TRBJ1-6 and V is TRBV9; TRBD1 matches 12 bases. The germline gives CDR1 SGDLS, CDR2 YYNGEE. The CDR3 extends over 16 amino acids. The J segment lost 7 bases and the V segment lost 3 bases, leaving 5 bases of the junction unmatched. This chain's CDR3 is CASSAPGTGGNSPLHF. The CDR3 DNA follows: TGTGCCAGCAGCGCCCCGGGGACAGGGGGCAATTCACCCCTCCACTTT.

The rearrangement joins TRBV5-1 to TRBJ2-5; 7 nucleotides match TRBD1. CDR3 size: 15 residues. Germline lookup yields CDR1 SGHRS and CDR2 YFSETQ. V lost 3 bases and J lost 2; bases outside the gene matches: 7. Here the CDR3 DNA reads TGCGCCAGCAGCTCGGATCCGGGACAGCAAGAGACCCAGTACTTC. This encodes CASSSDPGQQETQYF.

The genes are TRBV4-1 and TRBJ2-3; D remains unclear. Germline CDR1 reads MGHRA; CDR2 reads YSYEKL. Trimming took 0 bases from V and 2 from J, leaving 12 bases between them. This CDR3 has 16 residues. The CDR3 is CASSQDSLRLTDTQYF. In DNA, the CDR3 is TGCGCCAGCAGCCAAGACTCCCTGCGCCTCACAGATACGCAGTATTTT.

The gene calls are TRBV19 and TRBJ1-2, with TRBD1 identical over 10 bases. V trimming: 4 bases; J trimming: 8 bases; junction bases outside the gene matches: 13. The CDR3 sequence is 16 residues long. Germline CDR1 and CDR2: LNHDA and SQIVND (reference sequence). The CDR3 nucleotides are TGTGCCAGTAGTAGCCAGGCCGGGACAGGGGTTGGCGGCTACACCTTC. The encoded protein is CASSSQAGTGVGGYTF. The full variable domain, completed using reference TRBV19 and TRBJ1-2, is DGGITQSPKYLFRKEGQNVTLSCEQNLNHDAMYWYRQDPGQGLRLIYYSQIVNDFQKGDIAEGYSVSREKKESFPLTVTSAQKNPTAFYLCASSSQAGTGVGGYTFGSGTRLTVV.

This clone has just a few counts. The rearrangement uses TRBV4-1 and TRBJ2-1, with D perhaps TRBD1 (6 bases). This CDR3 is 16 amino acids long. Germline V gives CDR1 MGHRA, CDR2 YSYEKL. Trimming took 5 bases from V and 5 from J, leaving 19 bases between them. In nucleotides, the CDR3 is TGCGCCAGCAGCTTCACGACTAAACAGGGCCACAATGAGCAGTTCTTC. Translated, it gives CASSFTTKQGHNEQFF.

CDR3 protein: CASSLGNRRSDYGYTF. In DNA form, the CDR3 reads TGCGCCAGCAGCTTGGGAAACAGGCGCTCGGACTATGGCTACACCTTC. This chain links TRBV5-1 with TRBJ1-2; possible D gene TRBD1, 5 bases. V lost 0 bases and J lost 3, with 15 bases in between. The CDR3 extends over 16 amino acids. Germline loops: CDR1 SGHRS, CDR2 YFSETQ.

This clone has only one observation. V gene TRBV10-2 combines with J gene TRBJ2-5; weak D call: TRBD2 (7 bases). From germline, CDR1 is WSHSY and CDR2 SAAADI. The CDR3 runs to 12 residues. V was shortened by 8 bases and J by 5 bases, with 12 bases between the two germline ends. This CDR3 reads CASQRGAETQYF. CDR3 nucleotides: TGCGCCAGCCAACGGGGGGCGGAGACCCAGTACTTC.

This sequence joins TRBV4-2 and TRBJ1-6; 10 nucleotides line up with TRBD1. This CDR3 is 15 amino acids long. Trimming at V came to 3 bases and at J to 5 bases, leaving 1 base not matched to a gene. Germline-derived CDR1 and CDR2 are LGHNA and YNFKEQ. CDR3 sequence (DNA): TGTGCCAGCAGCCACGGGACAGGGGATAATTCACCCCTCCACTTT. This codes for CASSHGTGDNSPLHF.

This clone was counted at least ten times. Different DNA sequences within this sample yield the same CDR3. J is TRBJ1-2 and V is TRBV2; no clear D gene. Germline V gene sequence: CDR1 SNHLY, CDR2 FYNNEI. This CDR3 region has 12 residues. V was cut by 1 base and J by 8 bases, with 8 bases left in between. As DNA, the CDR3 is TGTGCCAGCAGTGAAGGCGCCTACGGCTACACCTTC. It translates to CASSEGAYGYTF.

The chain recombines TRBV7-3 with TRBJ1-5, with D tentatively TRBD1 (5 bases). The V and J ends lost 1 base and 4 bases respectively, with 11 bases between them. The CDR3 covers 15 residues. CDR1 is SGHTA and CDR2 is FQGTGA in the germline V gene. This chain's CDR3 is CASSLSRDTNQPQHF. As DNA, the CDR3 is TGTGCCAGCAGCTTAAGCAGGGATACGAATCAGCCCCAGCATTTT. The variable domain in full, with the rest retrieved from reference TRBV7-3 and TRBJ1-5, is GAGVSQTPSNKVTEKGKYVELRCDPISGHTALYWYRQSLGQGPEFLIYFQGTGAADDSGLPNDRFFAVRPEGSVSTLKIQRTERGDSAVYLCASSLSRDTNQPQHFGDGTRLSIL.

This chain's CDR3 is CASHGEGRGGQYF. CDR3 in DNA: TGTGCCAGCCACGGGGAGGGGCGGGGCGGGCAGTACTTC. The gene calls are TRBV2 and TRBJ2-7; 7 bases map to TRBD2. Germline V gene sequence: CDR1 SNHLY, CDR2 FYNNEI. J gave up 9 bases and V 8 bases, and 13 bases lay outside the gene matches. The CDR3 has 13 amino acids.

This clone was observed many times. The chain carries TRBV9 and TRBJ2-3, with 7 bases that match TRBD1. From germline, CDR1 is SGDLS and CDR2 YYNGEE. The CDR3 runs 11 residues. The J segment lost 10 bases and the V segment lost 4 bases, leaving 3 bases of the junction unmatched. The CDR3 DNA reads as TGTGCCAGCAGCCAGGGGACAGCGCAGTATTTT. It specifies CASSQGTAQYF.

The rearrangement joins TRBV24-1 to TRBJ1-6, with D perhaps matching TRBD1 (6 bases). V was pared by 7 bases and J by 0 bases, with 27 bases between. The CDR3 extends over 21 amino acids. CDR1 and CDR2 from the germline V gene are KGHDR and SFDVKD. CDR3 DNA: TGTGCCACCAGCGAATCGATGAGAAGGGGGTTATTTTGCTCCTATAATTCACCCCTCCACTTT. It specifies CATSESMRRGLFCSYNSPLHF.

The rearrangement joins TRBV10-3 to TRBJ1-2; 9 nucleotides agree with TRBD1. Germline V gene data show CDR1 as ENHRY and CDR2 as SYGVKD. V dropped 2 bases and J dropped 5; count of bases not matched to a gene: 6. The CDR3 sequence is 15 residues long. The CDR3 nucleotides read TGTGCCATCAGTGAGACAGGGGGCCTTTCTTATGGCTACACCTTC. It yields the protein CAISETGGLSYGYTF.

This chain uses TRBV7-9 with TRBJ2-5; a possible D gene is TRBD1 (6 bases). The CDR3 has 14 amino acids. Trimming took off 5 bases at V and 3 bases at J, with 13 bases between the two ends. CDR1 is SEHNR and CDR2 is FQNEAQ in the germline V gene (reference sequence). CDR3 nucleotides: TGTGCCAGCAGCGCAGGACAGCAAAAAGAGACCCAGTACTTC. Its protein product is CASSAGQQKETQYF.